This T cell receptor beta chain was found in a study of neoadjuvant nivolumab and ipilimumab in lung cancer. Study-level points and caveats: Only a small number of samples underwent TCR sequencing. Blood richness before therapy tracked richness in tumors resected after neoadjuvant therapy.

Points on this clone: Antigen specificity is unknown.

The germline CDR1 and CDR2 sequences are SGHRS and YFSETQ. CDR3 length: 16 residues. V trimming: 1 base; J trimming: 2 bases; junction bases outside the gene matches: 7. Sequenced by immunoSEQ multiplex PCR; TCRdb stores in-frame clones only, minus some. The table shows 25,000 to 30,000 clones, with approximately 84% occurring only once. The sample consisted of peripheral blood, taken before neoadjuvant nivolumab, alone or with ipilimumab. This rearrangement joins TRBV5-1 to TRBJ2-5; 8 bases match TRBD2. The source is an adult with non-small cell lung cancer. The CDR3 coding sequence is TGCGCCAGCAGCTTGTCTCGGGGGGGCCCACAAGAGACCCAGTACTTC. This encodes CASSLSRGGPQETQYF.